This T cell receptor (beta chain) was recorded in a study of blood T cell repertoires in COVID-19. Looking at the study overall: Both acute and convalescent COVID-19 samples were obtained from the United States, Italy and Spain.

As originally analysed: By means of reference gene primer amplification, nucleated cell counts were estimated. TCRdb's copy holds only in-frame clones and misses some; the assay was immunoSEQ multiplex PCR. The DNA gave D and trimming, while V, J and clone size come from that table. The sample records some 300,000 clones, roughly 90% being singletons. The CDR3 is 15 residues long. Germline V lookup: CDR1 MDHEN, CDR2 SYDVKM. V was shortened by 6 bases and J by 4 bases, with 18 bases between the two germline ends. Material for sequencing was PBMCs or T cells enriched from blood (not recorded which). The TCR sequence derives from a woman aged 30 to 39 who had recovered from COVID-19. The chain couples TRBV28 to TRBJ1-1; D may be TRBD1 (5 bases). The CDR3, as DNA: TGTGCCAGCAGGGACGGGTCCCAAAGGGGCACTGAAGCTTTCTTT. The encoded protein is CASRDGSQRGTEAFF.